The 16 T cell receptor beta chains below were found in one sample sequenced in a study of Ad26.COV2.S vaccination and SARS-CoV-2 variants. Method: immunoSEQ multiplex PCR; TCRdb's copy keeps in-frame clones and lacks some. Altogether 450,000 to 550,000 clones are present, roughly 89% being singletons, with the ten largest covering over 2%. Treatment in this sample: some 20 received Ad26.COV2.S at low or high dose, single or two shots; several received placebo; per-sample allocation not given. Samples were taken on day 63 after the first vaccine or placebo injection. Sequenced material: peripheral blood, taken in a trial of Ad26.COV2.S vaccine versus placebo. Receptor source: a person aged 18-60 years who received the Ad26.COV2.S COVID-19 vaccine or a placebo.

The rearrangement uses TRBV7-8 and TRBJ2-7, with D perhaps TRBD1 or TRBD2 (5 bases each). Germline V lookup: CDR1 SGHVS, CDR2 FQNEAQ. The CDR3 runs to 15 residues. The V end was cut by 2 bases, the J end by 5 bases, with 16 bases between. The CDR3 spells CASSLPMGVWNEQYF. The CDR3 DNA reads TGTGCCAGCAGCTTACCAATGGGGGTTTGGAACGAGCAGTACTTC.

A single count supports this clone. The rearrangement joins TRBV6-1 to TRBJ1-4, with D maybe TRBD1 (5 bases). The germline V gene has CDR1 MNHNS and CDR2 SASEGT. The CDR3 covers 15 residues. The V gene lost 3 bases and the J gene lost 14 bases, with 22 bases spanning the gap. CDR3 sequence reads: CASSERGVSPTLLFF. The CDR3 coding sequence is TGTGCCAGCAGTGAGAGAGGGGTGTCGCCCACCCTTCTGTTTTTT.

The genes are TRBV3-1 (or the pseudogene TRBV3-2) and TRBJ2-3; TRBD2 aligns across 10 bases. This CDR3 is built from 17 residues. Germline V gene data show CDR1 as LGHDT and CDR2 as YNNKEL (reference sequence). V gave up 0 bases and J gave up 1 base; unmatched junction bases: 4. The CDR3: CASSQEPLAGGTDTQYF. For the CDR3, the DNA is TGTGCCAGCAGCCAAGAACCTCTAGCGGGAGGCACAGATACGCAGTATTTT.

The CDR3 reads CASSKLAPRQENYGYTF. The CDR3 DNA is TGTGCCAGCAGCAAACTAGCCCCAAGACAGGAGAACTATGGCTACACCTTC. The V and J genes are TRBV7-2 and TRBJ1-2; D is possibly TRBD1 (6 bases). Trimming cost V 5 bases and J 2 bases, with 21 bases left between them. CDR3 length equals 17 residues. Per the germline V gene, CDR1 is SGHTA and CDR2 is FQGNSA.

The rearrangement links TRBV6-5 to TRBJ1-4; 8 bases line up with TRBD1. Germline CDR1 is MNHEY and CDR2 is SVGAGI. The CDR3 is made up of 14 amino acids. The V segment lost 5 bases and the J segment 5 bases; nucleotides outside the gene matches: 4. CDR3 sequence: CASSRTGFNEKLFF. The CDR3, as DNA: TGTGCCAGCAGTAGGACAGGGTTCAATGAAAAACTGTTTTTT.

The chain combines TRBV5-4 with TRBJ1-3, with unresolved D. The CDR3 extends over 14 amino acids. Germline assignment: CDR1 SGHNT and CDR2 YYREEE (reference sequence). The ends were cut back, 4 bases at V and 6 bases at J, with 14 bases in the middle. The CDR3 nucleotides read TGTGCCAGCAGCCCCCACGGAGGATCAAACACCATATATTTT. Encoded protein: CASSPHGGSNTIYF.

This clone was seen only once. This sequence joins TRBV18 and TRBJ2-5; D is tentatively TRBD1 or TRBD2 (5 bases each). Trimming stripped 2 bases from V and 5 bases from J, with 12 bases between. The CDR3 length is 14 residues. Germline CDR1 KGHSH, CDR2 LQKENI. The chain's CDR3 is CASSPGTWGETQYF. The CDR3 region has the DNA TGTGCCAGCTCACCAGGGACCTGGGGGGAGACCCAGTACTTC.

The chain is built from TRBV13 and TRBJ1-1; unclear D gene. Germline CDR1 is PRHDT and CDR2 is FYEKMQ (reference sequence). The V and J ends lost 3 bases and 1 base respectively, with 3 bases between them. There are 12 residues in the CDR3. CDR3 nucleotides: TGTGCCAGCAGCTTTGGGAACACTGAAGCTTTCTTT. Its translation: CASSFGNTEAFF.

CDR3 sequence reads: CASSFGQGAGELFF. The CDR3 DNA is TGTGCCAGCAGCTTCGGACAGGGTGCCGGGGAGCTGTTTTTT. This rearrangement joins TRBV7-9 to TRBJ2-2; 8 bases are shared with TRBD1. The CDR3 runs 14 residues. J was trimmed by 6 bases and V by 3 bases; bases with no gene match: 3. Germline loops: CDR1 SEHNR, CDR2 FQNEAQ (reference sequence).

The V call is TRBV5-1, the J call TRBJ1-4, with D tentatively TRBD1 (6 bases). V was cut by 0 bases and J by 8 bases, with 11 bases left in between. CDR1 and CDR2 (germline): SGHRS, YFSETQ. CDR3 size: 14 residues. CDR3 nucleotides: TGCGCCAGCAGCTTGGGGGGGCCTGAAGAAAAACTGTTTTTT. The encoded protein is CASSLGGPEEKLFF.

The chain couples TRBV7-2 to TRBJ2-3; D is tentatively TRBD1 or TRBD2 (5 bases each). CDR1 and CDR2 (germline): SGHTA, FQGNSA. This CDR3 is built from 15 residues. V shed 2 bases and J shed 6 bases, with 15 bases lying between them. The CDR3 coding sequence is TGTGCCAGCAGCTTATCCCTACTAGGGGCGGATACGCAGTATTTT. It codes for CASSLSLLGADTQYF.

The chain carries TRBV5-4 and TRBJ2-3; no reliable D call. CDR3 size: 14 residues. Germline V gene sequence: CDR1 SGHNT, CDR2 YYREEE (reference sequence). With 0 bases removed from V and 5 bases from J, the gap between germline ends came to 10 bases. CDR3 in amino acids: CASSLDSGGDTQYF. In DNA form, the CDR3 reads TGTGCCAGCAGCTTGGACTCGGGCGGAGATACGCAGTATTTT.

The V call is TRBV7-8, the J call TRBJ2-7, with TRBD2 matching 8 bases. There are 14 residues in the CDR3. Germline V lookup: CDR1 SGHVS, CDR2 FQNEAQ. Trimming cost V 5 bases and J 5 bases; bases outside gene matches: 8. CDR3 bases: TGTGCCAGCAGCCCGGGGGGGCCTCGTGACGAGCAGTACGTC. As protein: CASSPGGPRDEQYV.

This clone was found once. The gene calls are TRBV27 and TRBJ2-3; D perhaps matches TRBD2 (7 bases). This CDR3 is 13 amino acids long. The V end was cut by 10 bases, the J end by 3 bases, with 14 bases between. CDR1 MNHEY and CDR2 SMNVEV come from the germline V gene (reference sequence). The chain's CDR3 is CATSEGGTDTQYF. CDR3 sequence (DNA): TGTGCCACCTCGGAGGGGGGGACAGATACGCAGTATTTT.

The chain combines TRBV6-5 with TRBJ2-3; D tentatively reads TRBD1 or TRBD2 (5 bases each). Trimming took off 3 bases at V and 1 base at J, with 8 bases between the two ends. CDR3 length: 14 residues. The V gene's germline CDR1 is MNHEY and CDR2 SVGAGI. In nucleotides, the CDR3 is TGTGCCAGCAGTTATAGAGGGGGCACAGATACGCAGTATTTT. It encodes CASSYRGGTDTQYF.

The chain is built from TRBV10-3 and TRBJ2-5, with D hard to call. CDR1 is ENHRY and CDR2 is SYGVKD in the germline V gene. The germline V and J ends were trimmed by 4 bases and 2 bases, with 14 bases remaining between them. The CDR3 is 15 amino acids. CDR3 DNA sequence: TGTGCCATCAGTGGCAGTTTGGGATTACAAGAGACCCAGTACTTC. Translated, it gives CAISGSLGLQETQYF.